This T cell receptor beta chain stems from a study of response to subunit inactivated influenza vaccine. In regard to this clonotype: What it binds is not known.

Study-level points and caveats: Only a handful of new T cells, the authors suggested, are recruited with each seasonal influenza vaccination.

The germline gives CDR1 MGHDK, CDR2 SYGVNS. The CDR3 is 17 residues long. Unmatched junction bases numbered 13, after V lost 5 bases and J lost 2 bases. Each CDR3 protein gets one entry after TCRdb re-called the RT-PCR reads with MiXCR. The sample yields hundreds of thousands of distinct CDR3 sequences, about 18% seen once. The clonotype originates from a man aged 50 or older who received an inactivated influenza vaccine. The chain links TRBV25-1 to TRBJ2-7, with 9 bases aligning to TRBD1. The source material was PBMCs from blood, sampled roughly 5 days after vaccination. The CDR3 region has the DNA TGTGCCAGCAGTAAAGCTCCGGGACAGGGTAAGGCCTACGAGCAGTACTTC. Amino acids: CASSKAPGQGKAYEQYF.